This TCR beta chain derives from a study of T cell responses to AZD1222 COVID-19 vaccine. Germline V gives CDR1 SNHLY, CDR2 FYNNEI. V lost 6 bases and J lost 5; bases outside the gene matches: 6. The CDR3 is 15 amino acids. Profiled with immunoSEQ multiplex PCR; TCRdb holds only in-frame clones, not every one. The profile covers 80,000 or so clones, with about nine tenths appearing a single time and 3.3% taken by the ten largest. This material consisted of peripheral blood, taken 28 days after the second AZD1222 dose. The J gene is TRBJ2-5, the V gene TRBV2, with TRBD2 matching over 13 bases. The TCR originated in an adult who received the AZD1222 COVID-19 vaccine. The CDR3 nucleotides read TGTGCCAGCAGGAGACTAGCGGGGGGAGGTGAGACCCAGTACTTC. It specifies CASRRLAGGGETQYF. Full variable domain (missing parts from reference TRBV2 and TRBJ2-5): EPEVTQTPSHQVTQMGQEVILRCVPISNHLYFYWYRQILGQKVEFLVSFYNNEISEKSEIFDDQFSVERPDGSNFTLKIRSTKLEDSAMYFCASRRLAGGGETQYFGPGTRLLVL.